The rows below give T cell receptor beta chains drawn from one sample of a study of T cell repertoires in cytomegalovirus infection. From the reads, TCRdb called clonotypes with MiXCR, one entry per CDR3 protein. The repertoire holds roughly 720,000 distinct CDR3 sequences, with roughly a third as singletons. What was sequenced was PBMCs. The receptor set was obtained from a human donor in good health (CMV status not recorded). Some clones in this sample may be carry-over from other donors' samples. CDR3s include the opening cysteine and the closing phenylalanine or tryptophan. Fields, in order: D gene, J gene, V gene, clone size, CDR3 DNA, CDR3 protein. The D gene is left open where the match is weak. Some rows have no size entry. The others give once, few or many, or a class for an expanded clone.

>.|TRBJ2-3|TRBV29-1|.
TGCAGCGCGGTTGTCGGTGCGGCAGATACGCAGTATTTT
CSAVVGAADTQYF
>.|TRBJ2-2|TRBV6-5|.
TGTGCCAGCAGTTACGACATACAAAGGGCCACCGGGGAGCTGTTTTTT
CASSYDIQRATGELFF
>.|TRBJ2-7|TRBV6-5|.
TGTGCCAGCAGTTTACAAGTACGCTATTATCAGTACTTC
CASSLQVRYYQYF
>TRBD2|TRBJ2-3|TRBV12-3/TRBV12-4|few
TGTGCCAGCAGTTTCCGGGGGGGTATGACAGATACGCAGTATTTT
CASSFRGGMTDTQYF
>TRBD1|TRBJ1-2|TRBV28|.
TGTGCCAGCAGGACTCCGGGACAGGCCTATGGCTACACCTTC
CASRTPGQAYGYTF
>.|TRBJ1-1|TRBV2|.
TGTGCCAGCAGCATGTACCCAGGGTTGGGGAACACTGAAGCTTTCTTT
CASSMYPGLGNTEAFF
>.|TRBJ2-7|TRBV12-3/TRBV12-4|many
TGTGCCAGCAGCTTAGCCCTTTACGAGCAGTACTTC
CASSLALYEQYF
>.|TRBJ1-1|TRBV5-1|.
TGCGCCAGCAGCTTTGGAGGGGCTGGCACTGAAGCTTTCTTT
CASSFGGAGTEAFF
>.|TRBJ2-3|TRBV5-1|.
TGCGCCAGCAGCTTGGGTATGAACACAGATACGCAGTATTTT
CASSLGMNTDTQYF
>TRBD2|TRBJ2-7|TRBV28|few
TGTGCCAGCAGTTTGACGACTAGCGGGAGGCCGGGTTACGAGCAGTACTTC
CASSLTTSGRPGYEQYF
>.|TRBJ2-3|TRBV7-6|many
TGTGCCAGCAGCTTAGGCGGGGAACGCACAGATACGCAGTATTTT
CASSLGGERTDTQYF
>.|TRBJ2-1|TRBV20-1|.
TGCAGTGTGAGGAGAGACGATGAGCAGTTCTTC
CSVRRDDEQFF
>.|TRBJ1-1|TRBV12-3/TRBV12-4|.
TGTGCCAGCAGTTTTAGCTCGGCTGAAGCTTTCTTT
CASSFSSAEAFF
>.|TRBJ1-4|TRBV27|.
TGTGCCAGCAGTTTATTATGGGCCAGGGGAGAAGAAAAACTGTTTTTT
CASSLLWARGEEKLFF
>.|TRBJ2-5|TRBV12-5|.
TGTGCTAGTGGTCCAAGGCAGTACCAAGAGACCCAGTACTTC
CASGPRQYQETQYF
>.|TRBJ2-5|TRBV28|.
TGTGCCGCCGGATGGACAGTTAGGGAGACCCAGTACTTC
CAAGWTVRETQYF
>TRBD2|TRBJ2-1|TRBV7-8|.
TGTGCCAGCAGCTTATCCAGCGGGAGGGCTTATAGCTCCTACAATGAGCAGTTCTTC
CASSLSSGRAYSSYNEQFF
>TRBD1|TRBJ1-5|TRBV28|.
TGTGCCAGCAGTCCAATGGGGACAGACAATCAGCCCCAGCATTTT
CASSPMGTDNQPQHF
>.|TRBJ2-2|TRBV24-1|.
TGTGCCACCAGTGATAAATCAGGGTCGTGCACCGGGGAGCTGTTTTTT
CATSDKSGSCTGELFF
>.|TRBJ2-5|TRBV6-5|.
TGTGCCAGCAGTTACGTAGTTAGCAGAGAGACCCAGTACTTC
CASSYVVSRETQYF
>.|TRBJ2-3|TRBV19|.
TGTGCCATTAGTATAGATAGAGGAGATACGCAGTATTTT
CAISIDRGDTQYF
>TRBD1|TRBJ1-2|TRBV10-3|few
TGTGCCATCAGTGAGTCCGGGACAGGGGCCTCCAAGAACTATGGCTACACCTTC
CAISESGTGASKNYGYTF
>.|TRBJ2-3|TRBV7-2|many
TGTGCCAGCAGCTTGAGCCCAGATACGCAGTATTTT
CASSLSPDTQYF
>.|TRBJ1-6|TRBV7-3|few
TGTGCCAGCAGCTCCTCTGCGGCCTCGAGCTCACCCCTCCACTTT
CASSSSAASSSPLHF
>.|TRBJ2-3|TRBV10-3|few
TGTGCCATCAACCAGGACGCTAGCACAGATACGCAGTATTTT
CAINQDASTDTQYF
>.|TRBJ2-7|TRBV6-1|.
TGTGCCAGCAGTGAAGGTGGGACATTCGAGCAGTACTTC
CASSEGGTFEQYF
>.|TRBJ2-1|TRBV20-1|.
TGCAGTGCTCCTCTACCTACGGGTGGGTACAATGAGCAGTTCTTC
CSAPLPTGGYNEQFF
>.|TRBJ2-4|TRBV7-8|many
TGTGCCAGCAGCTTAGTAGGGGCTAGCTTAGCCAAAAACATTCAGTACTTC
CASSLVGASLAKNIQYF
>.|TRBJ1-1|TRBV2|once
TGTGCCAGCAGTAAAAGATTATCTGAAGCTTTCTTT
CASSKRLSEAFF
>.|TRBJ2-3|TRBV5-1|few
TGCGCCAGCAGCCCGGACATTCGCACAGATACGCAGTATTTT
CASSPDIRTDTQYF
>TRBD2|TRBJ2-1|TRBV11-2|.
TGTGCCAGCAGCTTAGCGATCGGACTAGCGGGAGGAGATGAGCAGTTCTTC
CASSLAIGLAGGDEQFF
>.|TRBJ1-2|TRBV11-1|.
TGTGCCAGCAGCTTAGCAGGGAGGAACTATGGCTACACCTTC
CASSLAGRNYGYTF
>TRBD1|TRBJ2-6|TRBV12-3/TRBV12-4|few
TGTGCCAGCAGTTCCCACGTTTTGACAGGGGGCTATGGGGCCAACGTCCTGACTTTC
CASSSHVLTGGYGANVLTF
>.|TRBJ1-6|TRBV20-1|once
TGCAGTGCTAGGGGCCGGAATTCACCCCTCCACTTT
CSARGRNSPLHF
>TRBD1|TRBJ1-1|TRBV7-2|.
TGTGCCAGCAGCTCACCACAGGGGCGCACTGAAGCTTTCTTT
CASSSPQGRTEAFF
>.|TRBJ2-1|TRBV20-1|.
TGCAGTGCTTACTTAGCGGAAGGTGGGGATGAGCAGTTCTTC
CSAYLAEGGDEQFF
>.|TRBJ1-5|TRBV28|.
TGTGCCAGCAGGCGACCCGTGAATCAGCCCCAGCATTTT
CASRRPVNQPQHF
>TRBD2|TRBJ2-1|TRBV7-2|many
TGTGCCAGCAGCACTGGACTAGCGGGAGCCGATGAGCAGTTCTTC
CASSTGLAGADEQFF